This T cell receptor beta chain was retrieved from a study of regulatory T cells in long-lasting Graves disease. Study results and limitations: Newly diagnosed patients had higher TCR diversity than persistent Graves' patients did. Among samples with persistent disease, TRBV28, TRBJ1-2 and TRBJ2-5 were favored.

Trimming took 1 base from V and 14 from J; bases not matched to a gene: 7. This CDR3 contains 13 residues. Germline CDR1 SGDLS, CDR2 YYNGEE. This clonotype was recorded many times. Its antigen is undetermined. Through Arm-PCR of CDR3 regions and iRepertoire HTBI primers, TCR beta libraries were built. TCRdb fed the multiplex PCR reads into MiXCR, producing one record per CDR3 protein. This table has about 460,000 distinct CDR3 sequences, roughly 15% appearing once. Indicated time point: newly diagnosed GD, antithyroid drugs for less than 3 months. The TCR library used RNA extracted from PBMCs. The patients included were those that came from an endocrinology department in Xi'an, China. Another study also made use of these data, one on T cells in Graves' hyperthyroidism and ophthalmopathy. That study reports: RT-PCR in the first round (using the HTBI primer set) targeted the TCR CDR3.

This receptor was taken from a woman in her fifties or sixties with Graves disease. This chain links TRBV9 with TRBJ2-3, with 10 bases matching TRBD1. Source: peripheral blood mononuclear cells (PBMCs), taken at new diagnosis, from a patient treated with antithyroid drugs. For the CDR3, the DNA is TGTGCCAGCAGCGTAAAGAGTGGGACAGGGGTGTATTTT. It yields the protein CASSVKSGTGVYF. Full variable domain (outside the CDR3, taken from reference TRBV9 and TRBJ2-3): DSGVTQTPKHLITATGQRVTLRCSPRSGDLSVYWYQQSLDQGLQFLIQYYNGEERAKGNILERFSAQQFPDLHSELNLSSLELGDSALYFCASSVKSGTGVYFGPGTRLTVL.